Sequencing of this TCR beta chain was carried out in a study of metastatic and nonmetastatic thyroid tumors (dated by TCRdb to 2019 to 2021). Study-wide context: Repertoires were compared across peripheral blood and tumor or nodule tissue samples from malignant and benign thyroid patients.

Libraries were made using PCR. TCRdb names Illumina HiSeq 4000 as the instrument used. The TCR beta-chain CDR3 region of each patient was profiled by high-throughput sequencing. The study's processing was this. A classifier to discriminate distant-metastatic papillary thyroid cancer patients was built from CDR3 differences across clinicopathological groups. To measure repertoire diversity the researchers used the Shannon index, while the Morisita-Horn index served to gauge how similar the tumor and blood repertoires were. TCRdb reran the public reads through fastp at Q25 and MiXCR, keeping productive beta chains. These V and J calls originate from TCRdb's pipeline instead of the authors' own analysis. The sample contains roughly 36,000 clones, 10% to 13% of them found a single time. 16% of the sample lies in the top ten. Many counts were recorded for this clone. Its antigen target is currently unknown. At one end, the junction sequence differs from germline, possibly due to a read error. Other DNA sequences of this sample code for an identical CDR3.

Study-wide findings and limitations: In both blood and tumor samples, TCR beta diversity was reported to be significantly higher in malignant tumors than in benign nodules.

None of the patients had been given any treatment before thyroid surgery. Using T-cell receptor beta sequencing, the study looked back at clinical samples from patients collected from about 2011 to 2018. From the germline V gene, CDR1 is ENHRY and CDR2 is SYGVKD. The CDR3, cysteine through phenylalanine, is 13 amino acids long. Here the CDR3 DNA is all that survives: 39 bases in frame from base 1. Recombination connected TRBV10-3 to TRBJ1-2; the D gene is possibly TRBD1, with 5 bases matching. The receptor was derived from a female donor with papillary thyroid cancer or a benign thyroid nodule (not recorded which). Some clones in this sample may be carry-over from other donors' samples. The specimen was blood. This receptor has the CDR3 CAISESWDYGYTF. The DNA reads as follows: TGTGCCATCAGTGAGTCGTGGGACTATGGTTACACCTTC.